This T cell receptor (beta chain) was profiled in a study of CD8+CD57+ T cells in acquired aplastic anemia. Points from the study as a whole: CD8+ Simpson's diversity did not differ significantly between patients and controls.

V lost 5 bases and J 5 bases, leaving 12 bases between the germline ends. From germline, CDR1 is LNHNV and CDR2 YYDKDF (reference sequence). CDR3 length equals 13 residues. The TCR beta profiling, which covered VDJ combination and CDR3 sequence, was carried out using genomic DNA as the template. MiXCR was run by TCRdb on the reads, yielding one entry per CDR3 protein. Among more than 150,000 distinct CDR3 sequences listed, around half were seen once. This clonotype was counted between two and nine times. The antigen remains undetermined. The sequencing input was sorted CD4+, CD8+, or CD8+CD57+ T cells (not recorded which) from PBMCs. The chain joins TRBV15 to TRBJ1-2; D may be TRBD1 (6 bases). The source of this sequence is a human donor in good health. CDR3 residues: CATSPGTSYGYTF. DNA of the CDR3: TGTGCCACCAGCCCCGGGACATCTTATGGCTACACCTTC.